Following are 18 T cell receptor beta chains from one sample sequenced in a study of low-dose radiotherapy and immunotherapy resistance in tumors (dated by TCRdb to between 2021 and 2022). Sequencing was carried out with an Illumina HiSeq 2500. First-strand cDNA was synthesized using Superscript III and a set of TRAV- and TRBV-specific primers, so that both TCRalpha and TCRbeta chains were covered. TCRs were amplified for 20 to 25 PCR cycles with Phusion, using a constant-region primer paired with the adapter attached to the V primers. TCRdb trimmed public reads at Q25 via fastp, called clones via MiXCR and kept in-frame beta chains. Each CDR3 protein gets just one entry, which takes the most common genes and DNA from the rows behind it. This sample holds roughly 90,000 distinct CDR3 sequences; more than 20% were observed only once. The top ten clonotypes cover over 10% of the sample. Per the publication, the time point label means: after trial treatment. In the paper's terms, the treatment or condition label means: LDRT plus nivolumab, ipilimumab, low-dose cyclophosphamide and aspirin (RACIN trial).

The input for sequencing was PBMCs, taken after low-dose radiotherapy plus immunotherapy. The receptors were gathered from a female donor with ovarian cancer.

This clonotype was picked up many times. Written as DNA, the CDR3 is TGTGCCAGCAGACCGACAGGGGCGGACTACGAGCAGTACTTC. It translates to CASRPTGADYEQYF. V and J are TRBV7-9 and TRBJ2-7; TRBD1 matches at 8 bases. Trimming at V came to 6 bases and at J to 3 bases, leaving 7 bases not matched to a gene. CDR3 length: 14 residues. Germline values: CDR1 SEHNR, CDR2 FQNEAQ (reference sequence).

The chain combines TRBV19 with TRBJ2-1; 7 bases are shared with TRBD1. CDR3 size: 13 residues. Germline CDR1 is LNHDA and CDR2 is SQIVND (reference sequence). V shed 5 bases, J shed 7 bases, and the junction held 5 bases outside the gene matches. CDR3 region: CASSGSQGNEQFF. The CDR3 bases are TGTGCCAGTAGTGGTTCACAGGGGAATGAGCAGTTCTTC. The variable domain in full, with the rest retrieved from reference TRBV19 and TRBJ2-1, is DGGITQSPKYLFRKEGQNVTLSCEQNLNHDAMYWYRQDPGQGLRLIYYSQIVNDFQKGDIAEGYSVSREKKESFPLTVTSAQKNPTAFYLCASSGSQGNEQFFGPGTRLTVL.

With regard to this clonotype: A far larger clone is just one base off, so this is likely a read error. The rearrangement links TRBV15 to TRBJ2-7; D may be TRBD2 (7 bases). V lost 3 bases to trimming and J lost 7 bases, with 13 bases between them. The germline CDR1 and CDR2 sequences are LNHNV and YYDKDF (reference sequence). This CDR3 contains 13 residues. The CDR3 loop reads CATSSSGGNEQYF. CDR3 sequence (DNA): TGTGCCACCAGCAGTTCGGGGGGCAATGAGCAGTACTTC. Full variable domain (outside the CDR3, taken from reference TRBV15 and TRBJ2-7): DAMVIQNPRYQVTQFGKPVTLSCSQTLNHNVMYWYQQKSSQAPKLLFHYYDKDFNNEADTPDNFQSRRPNTSFCFLDIRSPGLGDTAMYLCATSSSGGNEQYFGPGTRLTVT.

Ten or more counts support this clonotype. The V call is TRBV2, the J call TRBJ1-1; 8 bases match TRBD1. Germline CDR1 is SNHLY and CDR2 is FYNNEI. V gave up 4 bases and J gave up 1 base; unmatched junction bases: 26. The CDR3 runs to 22 residues. CDR3 amino acids: CASSGPRARTGRGWFRNTEAFF. CDR3 sequence (DNA): TGTGCCAGCAGTGGGCCCCGGGCTCGGACAGGGAGAGGATGGTTCAGGAACACTGAAGCTTTCTTT.

This clonotype occurred many times. This chain connects TRBV2 to TRBJ2-1; D uncertain. The CDR3 spans 11 residues. Trimming stripped 7 bases from V and 2 bases from J, with 3 bases between. CDR1 and CDR2 from the germline V gene are SNHLY and FYNNEI. This chain's CDR3 is CASTAYNEQFF. CDR3 sequence (DNA): TGTGCCAGCACTGCCTACAATGAGCAGTTCTTC.

As concerns this clonotype: A far larger clone is only one base removed, so a read error is likely. The V and J genes are TRBV14 and TRBJ2-1, with no clear D. V lost 0 bases, J lost 10 bases, and 7 bases lay in between. CDR1 is SGHDN, CDR2 FVKESK, per germline. The CDR3 sequence is 12 residues long. The CDR3 region is CASSQDSYEQFF. The CDR3 nucleotides are TGTGCCAGCAGCCAAGATTCCTACGAGCAGTTCTTC.

This clonotype came up many times. J is TRBJ1-1 and V is TRBV4-1, with D uncertain. The ends were cut back, 9 bases at V and 6 bases at J, with 14 bases in the middle. Germline CDR1 is MGHRA and CDR2 is YSYEKL. This CDR3 spans 12 amino acids. CDR3 DNA sequence: TGCGCCAGTGGGCCTGGGAGCGCTGAAGCTTTCTTT. Its protein is CASGPGSAEAFF.

This clonotype was counted ten times or more. The J gene is TRBJ1-1, the V gene TRBV12-3 or TRBV12-4; 7 positions agree with TRBD1. V dropped 4 bases and J dropped 0; count of bases not matched to a gene: 2. CDR3 length: 14 amino acids. The CDR3 nucleotides are TGTGCCAGCAGTTCCGGACAGGTGAACACTGAAGCTTTCTTT. This sequence encodes CASSSGQVNTEAFF.

This clonotype has at least ten counts. The CDR3 coding sequence is TGTGCCAGCAGCTTAGGAGTAGCGGGAAACACCGGGGAGCTGTTTTTT. It specifies CASSLGVAGNTGELFF. The genes are TRBV7-9 and TRBJ2-2, with 8 bases aligning to TRBD2. Per germline, CDR1 SEHNR and CDR2 FQNEAQ (reference sequence). V was clipped by 1 base and J by 2 bases; unmatched bases: 3. This CDR3 comprises 16 residues.

A word on this clonotype: A far bigger clonotype differs at one base, so this is likely a read error. The chain uses TRBV6-2 or TRBV6-3 and TRBJ2-3; unclear D gene. In germline, CDR1 is MNHEY, CDR2 SVGEGT. The CDR3 loop spans 11 amino acids. Trimming took 6 bases from V and 8 from J, leaving 9 bases between them. The CDR3 nucleotides are TGTGCCAGCAGCCCTAGAGTTACGCAGTATTTT. Translating gives CASSPRVTQYF.

This clonotype has at least ten counts. V is TRBV9 and J is TRBJ2-7; D assignment may be TRBD1 or TRBD2 (5 bases each). V lost 4 bases to trimming and J lost 13 bases, with 15 bases between them. Per germline, CDR1 SGDLS and CDR2 YYNGEE. This CDR3 has 11 amino acids. The CDR3, as DNA: TGTGCCAGCAGCCAGGGACCTCTGATATACTTC. Its translation is CASSQGPLIYF. Together with reference TRBV9 and TRBJ2-7, the CDR3 gives the full variable domain: DSGVTQTPKHLITATGQRVTLRCSPRSGDLSVYWYQQSLDQGLQFLIQYYNGEERAKGNILERFSAQQFPDLHSELNLSSLELGDSALYFCASSQGPLIYFGPGTRLTVT.

The rearrangement joins TRBV5-1 to TRBJ2-7; possibly TRBD1 for D (6 bases). Trimming stripped 3 bases from V and 1 base from J, with 11 bases between. Germline loops: CDR1 SGHRS, CDR2 YFSETQ. The CDR3 is 14 residues long. This CDR3 reads CASSSWTESYEQYF. CDR3 nucleotides: TGCGCCAGCAGCTCCTGGACAGAATCCTACGAGCAGTACTTC. Variable domain in full (rest from reference TRBV5-1 and TRBJ2-7): KAGVTQTPRYLIKTRGQQVTLSCSPISGHRSVSWYQQTPGQGLQFLFEYFSETQRNKGNFPGRFSGRQFSNSRSEMNVSTLELGDSALYLCASSSWTESYEQYFGPGTRLTVT.

This clonotype has only a few counts. The chain joins TRBV28 to TRBJ1-6; D is perhaps TRBD1 (5 bases). Trimming took off 6 bases at V and 0 bases at J, with 18 bases between the two ends. Germline lookup yields CDR1 MDHEN and CDR2 SYDVKM. This CDR3 is 18 amino acids long. CDR3 in DNA: TGTGCCAGCAGACCACCCGGGGCTTCAAGCTCCTATAATTCACCCCTCCACTTT. Its translation is CASRPPGASSSYNSPLHF.

This clonotype was observed many times. V is TRBV6-2 or TRBV6-3 and J is TRBJ2-7, with D possibly matching TRBD2 (5 bases). Germline CDR1 MNHEY, CDR2 SVGEGT. Between the trimmed V and J ends, which lost 2 bases and 7 bases, there was a span of 9 bases. The CDR3 consists of 12 residues. The CDR3, as DNA: TGTGCCAGCAGTTACGTCGGAGGAGAGCAGTACTTC. This gives the protein CASSYVGGEQYF.

This clonotype was counted ten times or more. The chain couples TRBV5-1 to TRBJ2-4, with D possibly being TRBD1 (5 bases). The V and J ends lost 3 bases and 0 bases respectively, with 7 bases between them. Germline values: CDR1 SGHRS, CDR2 YFSETQ. CDR3 length: 14 residues. The CDR3 nucleotides are TGCGCCAGCAGCTCGACAGTAGCCAAAAACATTCAGTACTTC. As protein: CASSSTVAKNIQYF.

This clonotype showed up many times. The V gene is TRBV12-3 or TRBV12-4, the J gene TRBJ1-5; possible D gene TRBD1, 5 bases. V lost 6 bases to trimming and J lost 6 bases, with 12 bases between them. The CDR3 loop spans 13 amino acids. CDR3 amino acids: CASSYRQIQPQHF. The CDR3 DNA follows: TGTGCCAGCAGCTATCGACAGATTCAGCCCCAGCATTTT.

This clonotype was detected ten times or more. This sequence joins TRBV15 and TRBJ1-4; D gene ambiguous. CDR3 length equals 16 residues. Deletions cut 3 bases from V and 0 bases from J, with 11 bases between. From germline, CDR1 is LNHNV and CDR2 YYDKDF (reference sequence). The CDR3 protein is CATSRSSSATNEKLFF. The CDR3 DNA reads as TGTGCCACCAGCAGGTCCTCGAGTGCAACTAATGAAAAACTGTTTTTT.

Ten or more counts support this clonotype. The CDR3 DNA sequence: TGTGCCAGCACAGTCGGGGCTGGGGCCAACGTCCTGACTTTC. Translated, it gives CASTVGAGANVLTF. The chain joins TRBV28 to TRBJ2-6; possible D gene TRBD2, 5 bases. The CDR3 loop spans 14 amino acids. Trimming left V 7 bases short and J 2 bases short, with 9 bases between. The germline CDR1 and CDR2 sequences are MDHEN and SYDVKM.